The clone carrying this T cell receptor beta chain was seen a handful of times. Germline CDR1 reads LNHDA; CDR2 reads SQIVND (reference sequence). This CDR3 spans 13 amino acids. V was pared by 3 bases and J by 6 bases, with 4 bases of the junction left unmatched. The assay was immunoSEQ multiplex PCR, and TCRdb's table has in-frame clones only and misses some. The sample contains around 76,000 clones, roughly 82% of which appear only once. This sample was taken from a study of blood T cell repertoires in COVID-19. Sequenced material: peripheral blood. The origin of this receptor is a woman older than 75 with active or convalescent COVID-19. This chain joins TRBV19 and TRBJ1-1; 7 bases are a match to TRBD1. CDR3 sequence reads: CASSISGQSEAFF. The CDR3 DNA is TGTGCCAGTAGTATTTCGGGACAGTCTGAAGCTTTCTTT.